The rows below give T cell receptor beta chains drawn from one sample of a study of blood T cells in healthy people across ages. TCRdb analysed the 5' RACE reads with MiXCR anew, one entry per CDR3 protein. Among hundreds of thousands of distinct CDR3 sequences listed, about 25% were seen once. The sequenced sample was blood. All receptors derive from a woman between 65 and 79 years old in good health. CDR3s include the opening cysteine and the closing phenylalanine or tryptophan. Each record gives: CDR3 protein, CDR3 DNA, D gene, J gene, V gene, clone size. A D gene is named only where the DNA matches it firmly. Some rows mark clone size as missing; the rest say once, few, many or name a class of expanded clone.

CASSLDQTRPGTSGPNYEQYF	TGCGCCAGCAGCTTGGACCAAACTCGCCCCGGGACTAGCGGGCCAAACTACGAGCAGTACTTC	TRBD2	TRBJ2-7	TRBV5-1	many
CASSQETYQPQHF	TGTGCCAGCTCACAAGAGACTTATCAGCCCCAGCATTTT	NA	TRBJ1-5	TRBV18	few
CASSPPRRDRNGYTF	TGTGCCAGCAGCCCCCCTAGAAGGGACAGAAATGGCTACACCTTC	TRBD1	TRBJ1-2	TRBV28	NA
CASSVSGNLYEQYF	TGTGCCAGCAGCGTAAGCGGGAATCTTTACGAGCAGTACTTC	TRBD2	TRBJ2-7	TRBV7-9	NA
CASRRTGGGANVLTF	TGTGCCAGCAGACGGACAGGCGGTGGGGCCAACGTCCTGACTTTC	TRBD1	TRBJ2-6	TRBV6-5	NA
CASSFRGSTTDTQYF	TGTGCCAGCAGTTTCCGCGGGAGCACCACAGATACGCAGTATTTT	TRBD2	TRBJ2-3	TRBV28	NA
CASSWGTTGGETQYF	TGCGCCAGCAGCTGGGGGACTACAGGCGGTGAGACCCAGTACTTC	TRBD2	TRBJ2-5	TRBV5-1	few
CASSTDRGSEKLFF	TGTGCCAGCAGCACCGACAGGGGTAGCGAAAAACTGTTTTTT	TRBD1	TRBJ1-4	TRBV7-9	few
CASSKAADLNTEAFF	TGTGCCAGCTCGAAGGCGGCAGACCTTAACACTGAAGCTTTCTTT	NA	TRBJ1-1	TRBV18	NA
CASSTRTGPETQYF	TGTGCCAGCAGTACCCGCACAGGGCCAGAGACCCAGTACTTC	NA	TRBJ2-5	TRBV6-5	many
CASNSGTSSGNEQFF	TGCGCCAGCAACTCCGGGACTAGCTCAGGCAATGAGCAGTTCTTC	TRBD2	TRBJ2-1	TRBV5-1	few
CASSLERPGGRGETQYF	TGTGCCAGCAGCTTAGAGCGTCCGGGAGGGAGGGGAGAGACCCAGTACTTC	TRBD2	TRBJ2-5	TRBV11-2	few
CASSQGVGAGQFF	TGTGCCAGCAGCCAGGGGGTGGGAGCGGGGCAGTTCTTC	NA	TRBJ2-1	TRBV3-1	NA
CSVGKTSSFYNEQFF	TGCAGCGTTGGGAAGACTAGTAGTTTCTACAATGAGCAGTTCTTC	NA	TRBJ2-1	TRBV29-1	NA
CAISESWGGKSYEQYF	TGTGCCATCAGTGAGTCGTGGGGAGGGAAGAGCTACGAGCAGTACTTC	TRBD2	TRBJ2-7	TRBV10-3	NA
CASSQGGVYGYTF	TGTGCCAGCAGCCAAGGGGGAGTCTATGGCTACACCTTC	NA	TRBJ1-2	TRBV16	many
CSVEGGGTFSTDTQYF	TGCAGCGTTGAAGGGGGGGGAACATTTAGCACAGATACGCAGTATTTT	TRBD2	TRBJ2-3	TRBV29-1	once
CASSPYPGGGSPLHF	TGTGCCAGCAGCCCCTACCCAGGGGGCGGTTCACCCCTCCACTTT	TRBD1	TRBJ1-6	TRBV7-3	few
CASSQAGLAGVGEQFF	TGTGCCAGCAGCCAAGCCGGGCTAGCGGGAGTCGGCGAGCAGTTCTTC	TRBD2	TRBJ2-1	TRBV7-9	few
CASSPELGVSTDTQYF	TGTGCCAGCAGCCCGGAACTAGGAGTTAGCACAGATACGCAGTATTTT	NA	TRBJ2-3	TRBV11-2	NA
CATTSRHPKETQYF	TGTGCCACCACTTCGAGGCATCCCAAAGAGACCCAGTACTTC	NA	TRBJ2-5	TRBV28	many
CASSAPGTAGNTIYF	TGTGCCAGCAGCGCCCCCGGGACTGCGGGAAACACCATATATTTT	NA	TRBJ1-3	TRBV9	NA
CAISGGPENQNMNTEAFF	TGTGCCATCAGCGGGGGCCCAGAGAACCAAAACATGAACACTGAAGCTTTCTTT	NA	TRBJ1-1	TRBV10-3	many
CASSLQGAFGYTF	TGTGCCAGCAGCTTACAGGGGGCGTTTGGCTACACCTTC	TRBD1	TRBJ1-2	TRBV7-2	few
CAISESKASDPLREEVFF	TGTGCCATCAGTGAGTCGAAGGCGTCAGACCCCCTCCGAGAAGAGGTGTTTTTT	NA	TRBJ1-4	TRBV10-3	few
CASSDQGPNYGYTF	TGTGCCAGCAGCGATCAGGGGCCTAACTATGGCTACACCTTC	NA	TRBJ1-2	TRBV9	NA
CASRLTQGEAFF	TGTGCCAGCCGTCTCACGCAGGGGGAAGCTTTCTTT	NA	TRBJ1-1	TRBV6-2/TRBV6-3	NA
CSGGEVGNEQFF	TGCAGCGGGGGGGAGGTGGGCAATGAGCAGTTCTTC	NA	TRBJ2-1	TRBV29-1	NA
CASSHRQGSWYNEQFF	TGCGCCAGCAGCCATAGACAGGGATCGTGGTACAATGAGCAGTTCTTC	TRBD1	TRBJ2-1	TRBV4-3	many
CASSPLPVSSYEQYF	TGTGCCAGCTCACCACTCCCGGTTAGCTCCTACGAGCAGTACTTC	NA	TRBJ2-7	TRBV18	NA
CASSLFGDRVQETQYF	TGTGCCAGCAGCTTATTTGGGGACAGGGTCCAAGAGACCCAGTACTTC	TRBD1	TRBJ2-5	TRBV13	NA
CASSSGVGEKLFF	TGTGCCAGCAGCTCAGGGGTTGGGGAAAAACTGTTTTTT	NA	TRBJ1-4	TRBV7-3	many
CTSRLFGYEQYF	TGTACCAGCAGGTTGTTCGGATACGAGCAGTACTTC	NA	TRBJ2-7	TRBV28	NA
CASSFISRQTEAFF	TGTGCCAGCAGCTTTATTTCTCGACAGACTGAAGCTTTCTTT	NA	TRBJ1-1	TRBV7-2	NA
CASSITLGSIQYF	TGTGCCAGTAGTATAACCCTCGGGAGCATTCAGTACTTC	NA	TRBJ2-4	TRBV19	few
CASSFDYSRDIQYF	TGCGCCAGCAGCTTCGATTACTCAAGGGACATTCAGTACTTC	NA	TRBJ2-4	TRBV5-1	few
CASSLSSGSEETQYF	TGCGCCAGCAGCTTGTCTAGCGGGAGTGAAGAGACCCAGTACTTC	TRBD2	TRBJ2-5	TRBV5-1	few
CASSYGAITDTQYF	TGTGCCAGCAGTTACGGGGCGATCACAGATACGCAGTATTTT	NA	TRBJ2-3	TRBV6-2/TRBV6-3	few
CASSLVGTSGTSTDTQYF	TGTGCCAGCAGCTTAGTCGGTACTAGCGGAACTAGCACAGATACGCAGTATTTT	TRBD2	TRBJ2-3	TRBV7-8	NA
CSAGAPGGDEQFF	TGCAGTGCGGGGGCGCCGGGAGGGGATGAGCAGTTCTTC	TRBD2	TRBJ2-1	TRBV20-1	NA
CSASRDSNSNQPQHF	TGCAGTGCTAGCCGGGACAGTAATAGCAATCAGCCCCAGCATTTT	TRBD1	TRBJ1-5	TRBV20-1	NA
CASSLSGSGKAETQYF	TGTGCCAGCAGCTTATCTGGCAGCGGGAAGGCAGAGACCCAGTACTTC	TRBD2	TRBJ2-5	TRBV7-9	NA
CASKRGSGWETQYF	TGTGCCAGCAAAAGAGGTAGCGGCTGGGAGACCCAGTACTTC	NA	TRBJ2-5	TRBV6-6	NA
CAWGGFGGGYTF	TGTGCCTGGGGGGGGTTTGGAGGTGGCTACACCTTC	NA	TRBJ1-2	TRBV28	NA
CASSEAELAGGQF	TGTGCCAGCAGTGAAGCGGAACTAGCGGGAGGACAATTC	TRBD2	TRBJ2-1	TRBV2	many
CASSQSQGPPYEQYF	TGCGCCAGCAGCCAAAGCCAGGGGCCCCCCTACGAGCAGTACTTC	NA	TRBJ2-7	TRBV4-3	NA
CSAMREGSDTEAFF	TGCAGTGCTATGCGGGAAGGGTCGGACACTGAAGCTTTCTTT	NA	TRBJ1-1	TRBV20-1	few
CASLGGSAVQPQHF	TGTGCCAGCCTAGGAGGCTCCGCCGTTCAGCCCCAGCATTTT	NA	TRBJ1-5	TRBV6-1	NA
CASSHIGQGPAEQYF	TGTGCCAGCAGCCACATCGGACAGGGACCGGCCGAGCAGTACTTC	TRBD1	TRBJ2-7	TRBV7-9	NA